These T cell receptor beta chains were read from a single sample in a study of early T cells in non-severe SARS-CoV-2 infection. Using its own MiXCR run on the 5' RACE reads, TCRdb lists one record per CDR3 protein. The data show under 60,000 distinct CDR3 sequences, roughly a tenth seen once. The sample taken for sequencing was whole blood. These receptors were collected from an adult who was a healthcare worker with PCR-confirmed SARS-CoV-2 infection or an uninfected control (not recorded which). CDR3s include the opening cysteine and the closing phenylalanine or tryptophan. A D gene is named only where the DNA matches it firmly. Clone size, where shown, is once, few, many, or a class for clones that have expanded.

d_gene,j_gene,v_gene,abundance,CDR3nt,CDR3aa
NA,TRBJ2-5,TRBV6-1,many,TGTGCCAGCAGGCCCCAGGGGATCTCAGAGACCCAGTACTTC,CASRPQGISETQYF
NA,TRBJ2-5,TRBV29-1,many,TGCAGCGTTGTTTTACAACAAGAGACCCAGTACTTC,CSVVLQQETQYF
TRBD1,TRBJ1-3,TRBV3-1,many,TGTGCCAGCAGCCTCGGACAGGGACGAGGAAACACCATATATTTT,CASSLGQGRGNTIYF
NA,TRBJ1-1,TRBV29-1,many,TGCAGCGCCCTGAACACTGAAGCTTTCTTT,CSALNTEAFF
TRBD1,TRBJ1-6,TRBV6-5,many,TGTGCCAGCGGCCGACAGGGGAGCTCCTATAATTCACCCCTCCACTTT,CASGRQGSSYNSPLHF
NA,TRBJ2-7,TRBV7-9,NA,TGTGTCAGCAGCTTTCAAGGGAACTACGAGCAGTACTTC,CVSSFQGNYEQYF
NA,TRBJ2-7,TRBV28,NA,TGTGCCAGCAGTTTACAGGGCTACGAGCAGTACTTC,CASSLQGYEQYF
TRBD1,TRBJ1-1,TRBV7-3,few,TGTGCCAGCAGCCCAGGGGGACAGTACAACACTGAAGCTTTCTTT,CASSPGGQYNTEAFF
NA,TRBJ2-1,TRBV18,many,TGTGCCAGCTCACCGGCACGGGCCGGCCCCTACAATGAGCAGTTCTTC,CASSPARAGPYNEQFF
NA,TRBJ2-7,TRBV13,many,TGTGCCAGCAGCTTCTGGACTGAAGTACGCGAGCAGTACTTC,CASSFWTEVREQYF
NA,TRBJ1-1,TRBV4-1,few,TGCGCCAGCAGCCATGTCCCGGGACCTGGGACTGAAGCTTTCTTT,CASSHVPGPGTEAFF
NA,TRBJ2-2,TRBV5-4,many,TGTGCCAGCAGCCAAGGCGGGACACAGAACACCGGGGAGCTGTTTTTT,CASSQGGTQNTGELFF
NA,TRBJ2-7,TRBV4-1,NA,TGCGCCAGCAGCCTCTTCATGACGGGGACCATCTCCTACGAGCAGTACTTC,CASSLFMTGTISYEQYF
TRBD1,TRBJ2-6,TRBV20-1,few,TGCAGTGCTTCCTTAGGACAGGGGGCGCGACATGGGGCCAACGTCCTGACTTTC,CSASLGQGARHGANVLTF
NA,TRBJ1-1,TRBV15,NA,TGTGCCACCAGCAGAGATAAGAAGAACACTGAAGCTTTCTTT,CATSRDKKNTEAFF
TRBD1,TRBJ1-1,TRBV7-3,many,TGTGCCAGCAGCTTAACAGGGGGCGTGAACACTGAAGCTTTCTTT,CASSLTGGVNTEAFF
NA,TRBJ2-4,TRBV30,NA,TGTGCCTGGAGTGTACTAGAGGGTAAAAACATTCAGTACTTC,CAWSVLEGKNIQYF
NA,TRBJ1-2,TRBV12-3/TRBV12-4,NA,TGTGCCAGCAGGCTCCCTACCGGCCGCTACACCTTC,CASRLPTGRYTF
TRBD1,TRBJ1-1,TRBV6-1,NA,TGTGCCAGCAGTGGGACAGGGTATACTGAAGCTTTCTTT,CASSGTGYTEAFF
NA,TRBJ1-1,TRBV3-1,NA,TGTGCCAGCAGCCAAGAGTCGCACCTCATGAACACTGAAGCTTTCTTT,CASSQESHLMNTEAFF
NA,TRBJ2-3,TRBV18,few,TGTGCCAGCTCACCAGTTAGCACAGATACGCAGTATTTT,CASSPVSTDTQYF
NA,TRBJ2-5,TRBV12-3/TRBV12-4,many,TGTGCCAGCAACCCTTCCCAGACCCAGTACTTC,CASNPSQTQYF
NA,TRBJ2-5,TRBV7-2,NA,TGTGCCAGCAGCCCCTCCAGAGTCTCGGGGAGACAAGAGACCCAGTACTTC,CASSPSRVSGRQETQYF
NA,TRBJ2-1,TRBV11-3,few,TGTGCCAGCAGCTCGAACAGGGAGGCTGAGCAGTTCTTC,CASSSNREAEQFF
NA,TRBJ2-3,TRBV6-5,many,TGTGCCAGCAGTCCCCAGGGACTTCCTCAGGCCACAGATACGCAGTATTTT,CASSPQGLPQATDTQYF
NA,TRBJ1-5,TRBV21-1,few,TGTGCCAGCAGCAAAGCTGGGAGGGGACAGCCCCAGCATTTT,CASSKAGRGQPQHF
NA,TRBJ2-5,TRBV18,many,TGTGCCAGCTCACGCGTCACGCGGGCAAGAGAGACCCAGTACTTC,CASSRVTRARETQYF
TRBD1,TRBJ1-6,TRBV3-1,many,TGTGCCAGCAGCCTAGGGGGCCAGGGCTCACCCCTCCACTTT,CASSLGGQGSPLHF
NA,TRBJ2-7,TRBV7-8,few,TGTGCCAGCAGCTTACGCGGGGCCATCTACGAGCAGTACTTC,CASSLRGAIYEQYF
NA,TRBJ1-2,TRBV5-1,NA,TGCGCCAGCAGCTTGGAGGCCACGAACTCCTATGGCTACACCTTC,CASSLEATNSYGYTF
NA,TRBJ1-1,TRBV7-9,few,TGTGCCAGCAGCACTACTAGGGAGACTGAAGCTTTCTTT,CASSTTRETEAFF
NA,TRBJ2-5,TRBV12-3/TRBV12-4,many,NA,CASSSTVAAETQYF
TRBD2,TRBJ2-3,TRBV2,many,TGTGCCAGCAGTGGTAGCGGGGGCATGGATACGCAGTATTTT,CASSGSGGMDTQYF
NA,TRBJ1-5,TRBV7-8,few,TGTGCCAGCAGCTTAGTCGGCAATCAGCCCCAGCATTTT,CASSLVGNQPQHF
NA,TRBJ2-7,TRBV10-3,many,TGTGCCATCAGTGAGTCACAGTCGTCCTACGAGCAGTACTTC,CAISESQSSYEQYF
TRBD1,TRBJ2-1,TRBV7-9,NA,TGTGCCAGCAGCCTACCGGGACAGAACAATGAGCAGTTCTTC,CASSLPGQNNEQFF
TRBD1,TRBJ1-1,TRBV18,few,TGTGCCAGTAAGACAGGGGGGACTGAAGCTTTCTTT,CASKTGGTEAFF
NA,TRBJ2-5,TRBV5-1,few,TGCGCCAGCAGCTTGGCGAAACTAGGGGCCGCCGAGACCCAGTACTTC,CASSLAKLGAAETQYF
TRBD1,TRBJ1-1,TRBV5-1,NA,TGCGCCAGCAGCTTGTCAGGGGGCGGGACTGAAGCTTTCTTT,CASSLSGGGTEAFF
NA,TRBJ2-1,TRBV21-1,NA,TGTGCCAGCAGCAAGGGACAGGGTTCCAATGAGCAGTTCTTC,CASSKGQGSNEQFF
NA,TRBJ2-7,TRBV3-1,few,TGTGCCAGCAGCCAAGATACCGGGTTCGACGAGCAGTACTTC,CASSQDTGFDEQYF
NA,TRBJ2-5,TRBV4-1,NA,TGCGCCAGCAGCCAAGGGGTTCGAGAGACCCAGTACTTC,CASSQGVRETQYF
NA,TRBJ2-5,TRBV20-1,NA,TGCAGTGCTAGCAGCTCGGGCGCCAGAAGGGAGACCCAGTACTTC,CSASSSGARRETQYF
NA,TRBJ1-2,TRBV3-1,many,TGTGCCAGCAGCCAAGTGGAGTCTGGCTACACCTTC,CASSQVESGYTF
TRBD1,TRBJ2-2,TRBV12-3/TRBV12-4,NA,TGTGCCAGCAGCCGAAGGACAGGGGGCAACACCGGGGAGCTGTTTTTT,CASSRRTGGNTGELFF
TRBD1,TRBJ1-1,TRBV30,NA,TGTGCCTGGAGCGTTGTGACAGGGGTTGACGGAGCTTTCTTT,CAWSVVTGVDGAFF
TRBD2,TRBJ2-3,TRBV6-1,NA,TGTGCCAGCAGAGGACTAGCGGGGGGAGGAGATACGCAGTATTTT,CASRGLAGGGDTQYF
NA,TRBJ2-7,TRBV12-3/TRBV12-4,NA,TGTGCCAGCAGTTTAGCGCACCAGAGAAGCTCCTACGAGCAGTACTTC,CASSLAHQRSSYEQYF